Below are 10 T cell receptor beta chains sequenced from a single sample in a study of cytomegalovirus exposure and HLA in healthy donors. The PCR contained 60 Vbeta and 13 Jbeta primers. Sequencing was performed with immunoSEQ multiplex PCR; in TCRdb, only in-frame clones are kept and a portion is missing. Counted here are 100,000 to 150,000 clones, around 80% occurring once; the ten biggest clones make up around 1%. The specimen sequenced was PBMCs. Receptors were obtained from a woman aged 30 to 39 in good health and CMV-seronegative.

V usage is TRBV5-1 and J usage is TRBJ1-2; D is unresolved. This CDR3 has 13 residues. From germline, CDR1 is SGHRS and CDR2 YFSETQ. V lost 0 bases, J lost 8 bases, and 11 bases lay in between. The CDR3 DNA sequence: TGCGCCAGCAGCTTGGAGACTAAGAGGGGCTACACCTTC. This encodes CASSLETKRGYTF.

The V call is TRBV7-9, the J call TRBJ2-1; 10 bases are a match to TRBD2. J gave up 4 bases and V 5 bases, and 11 bases lay outside the gene matches. There are 17 residues in the CDR3. Per the germline V gene, CDR1 is SEHNR and CDR2 is FQNEAQ (reference sequence). The CDR3 reads CASSPNTGTSVYNEQFF. The DNA for the CDR3 is TGTGCCAGCAGCCCTAATACCGGGACTAGCGTATACAATGAGCAGTTCTTC.

The chain couples TRBV7-3 to TRBJ2-2; 7 bases are shared with TRBD1. This CDR3 contains 15 residues. The V gene end was trimmed by 5 bases and the J gene end by 1 base; junction bases not matched to a gene: 4. Germline CDR1 reads SGHTA; CDR2 reads FQGTGA. The CDR3 bases are TGTGCCAGCAGCAGACAGGGCGTGAACACCGGGGAGCTGTTTTTT. Translation: CASSRQGVNTGELFF.

This clone was recorded once. The V call is TRBV7-2, the J call TRBJ2-3; weak D call: TRBD1 (6 bases). Trimming left V 2 bases short and J 2 bases short, with 11 bases between. CDR1 is SGHTA and CDR2 is FQGNSA in the germline V gene. CDR3 length: 15 amino acids. The CDR3 sequence: CASSLWGPDTDTQYF. In nucleotides, the CDR3 is TGTGCCAGCAGCTTATGGGGGCCCGACACAGATACGCAGTATTTT.

This clone was observed once. The chain has TRBV6-1 and TRBJ2-4; the match to TRBD2 covers 7 bases. Germline V gives CDR1 MNHNS, CDR2 SASEGT. The CDR3 is made up of 15 amino acids. J lost 6 bases, V lost 8 bases, and 13 bases had no gene match. CDR3 amino acids: CASAFDRTRGNIQYF. The CDR3 DNA follows: TGTGCCAGCGCCTTTGATAGGACTAGAGGAAACATTCAGTACTTC.

The chain uses TRBV18 and TRBJ2-7, with D possibly being TRBD2 (6 bases). The germline CDR1 and CDR2 sequences are KGHSH and LQKENI. The CDR3 is made up of 12 amino acids. The germline V and J ends were trimmed by 5 bases and 6 bases, with 11 bases remaining between them. The CDR3 sequence: CASSTGTLEQYF. The CDR3, as DNA: TGTGCCAGCTCAACCGGGACTCTCGAGCAGTACTTC.

The gene calls are TRBV10-3 and TRBJ2-3; a possible D gene is TRBD2 (7 bases). The CDR3 has 15 amino acids. Germline-derived CDR1 and CDR2 are ENHRY and SYGVKD. Trimming took off 6 bases at V and 2 bases at J, with 15 bases between the two ends. The CDR3 reads CAISEGRGLTDTQYF. The CDR3 DNA is TGTGCCATCAGCGAAGGGCGGGGGCTCACAGATACGCAGTATTTT.

There are a few counts of this clone. This chain joins TRBV28 and TRBJ2-7; the match to TRBD1 covers 7 bases. After removal of 6 bases from V and 1 base from J, the junction contained 6 bases not matched to a gene. The CDR3 is 14 residues long. Per germline, CDR1 MDHEN and CDR2 SYDVKM. The CDR3 coding sequence is TGTGCCAGCAGCTATCCGGGACAGTCCTACGAGCAGTACTTC. It encodes CASSYPGQSYEQYF. The whole variable domain, filled in from reference TRBV28 and TRBJ2-7, reads DVKVTQSSRYLVKRTGEKVFLECVQDMDHENMFWYRQDPGLGLRLIYFSYDVKMKEKGDIPEGYSVSREKKERFSLILESASTNQTSMYLCASSYPGQSYEQYFGPGTRLTVT.

The chain uses TRBV2 and TRBJ1-5, with D perhaps TRBD1 (6 bases). The V gene lost 7 bases and the J gene lost 3 bases, with 10 bases spanning the gap. In germline, CDR1 is SNHLY, CDR2 FYNNEI. The CDR3 extends over 13 amino acids. CDR3 region: CASNQGFNQPQHF. The CDR3 bases are TGTGCCAGCAACCAGGGGTTCAATCAGCCCCAGCATTTT.

This clone was detected once. The V gene is TRBV7-9, the J gene TRBJ2-5; TRBD2 is a possible D gene (7 bases). This CDR3 is built from 16 residues. Germline V gene data show CDR1 as SEHNR and CDR2 as FQNEAQ (reference sequence). Trimming pared 0 bases from V and 2 bases from J, leaving 13 bases between. DNA of the CDR3: TGTGCCAGCAGCTTAGCGGGGGGGCCTAGGCAAGAGACCCAGTACTTC. It is translated as CASSLAGGPRQETQYF.